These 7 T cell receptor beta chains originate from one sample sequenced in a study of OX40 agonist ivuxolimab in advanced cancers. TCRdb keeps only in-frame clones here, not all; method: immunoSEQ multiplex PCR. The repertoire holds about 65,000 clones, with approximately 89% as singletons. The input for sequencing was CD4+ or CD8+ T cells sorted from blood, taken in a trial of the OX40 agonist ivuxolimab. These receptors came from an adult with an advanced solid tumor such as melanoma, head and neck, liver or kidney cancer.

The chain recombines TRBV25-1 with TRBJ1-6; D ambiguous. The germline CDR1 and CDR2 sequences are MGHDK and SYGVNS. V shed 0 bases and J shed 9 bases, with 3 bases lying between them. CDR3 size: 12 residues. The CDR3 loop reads CASSEYGSPLHF. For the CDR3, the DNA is TGTGCCAGCAGTGAATATGGTTCACCCCTCCACTTT. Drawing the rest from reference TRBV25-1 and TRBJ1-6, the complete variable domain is EADIYQTPRYLVIGTGKKITLECSQTMGHDKMYWYQQDPGMELHLIHYSYGVNSTEKGDLSSESTVSRIRTEHFPLTLESARPSHTSQYLCASSEYGSPLHFGNGTRLTVT.

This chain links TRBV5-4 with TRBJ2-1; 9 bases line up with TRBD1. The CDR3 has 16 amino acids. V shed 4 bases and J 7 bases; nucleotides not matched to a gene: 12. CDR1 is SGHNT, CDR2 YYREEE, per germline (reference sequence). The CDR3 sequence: CASSTKQGAVMNEQFF. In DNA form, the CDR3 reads TGTGCCAGCAGCACTAAACAGGGGGCAGTAATGAATGAGCAGTTCTTC.

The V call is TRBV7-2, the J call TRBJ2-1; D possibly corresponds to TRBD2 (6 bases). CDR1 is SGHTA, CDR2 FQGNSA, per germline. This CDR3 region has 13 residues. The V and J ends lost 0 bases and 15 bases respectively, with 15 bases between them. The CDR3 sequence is CASSLAGGYIRFF. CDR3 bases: TGTGCCAGCAGCTTAGCGGGGGGATATATTCGGTTCTTC.

CDR3: CASSPREGATGELFF. CDR3 bases: TGCGCCAGCAGCCCCCGGGAGGGGGCGACCGGGGAGCTGTTTTTT. This chain uses TRBV4-1 with TRBJ2-2; D might be TRBD2 (8 bases). This CDR3 contains 15 residues. V was shortened by 4 bases and J by 5 bases, with 14 bases between the two germline ends. CDR1 MGHRA and CDR2 YSYEKL come from the germline V gene.

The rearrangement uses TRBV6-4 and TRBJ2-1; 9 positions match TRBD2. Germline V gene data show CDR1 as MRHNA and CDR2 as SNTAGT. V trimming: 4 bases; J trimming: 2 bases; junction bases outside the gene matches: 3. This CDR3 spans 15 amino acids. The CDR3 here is CASSAVAGAYNEQFF. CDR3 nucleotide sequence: TGTGCCAGCAGTGCCGTAGCGGGGGCCTACAATGAGCAGTTCTTC.

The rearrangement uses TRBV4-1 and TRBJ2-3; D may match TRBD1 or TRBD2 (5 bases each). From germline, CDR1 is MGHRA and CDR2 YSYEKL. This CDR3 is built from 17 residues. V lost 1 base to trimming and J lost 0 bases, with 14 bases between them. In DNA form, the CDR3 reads TGCGCCAGCAGCCAAGGTGGCCGGGGACCCAGCACAGATACGCAGTATTTT. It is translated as CASSQGGRGPSTDTQYF.

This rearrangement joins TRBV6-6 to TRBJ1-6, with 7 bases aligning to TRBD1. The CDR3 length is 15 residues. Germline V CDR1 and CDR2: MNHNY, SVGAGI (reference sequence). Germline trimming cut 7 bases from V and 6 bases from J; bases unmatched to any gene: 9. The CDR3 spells CASTRDSLTNSPLHF. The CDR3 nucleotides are TGTGCCAGCACCCGGGACAGCCTAACTAATTCACCCCTCCACTTT.